This is a list of T cell receptor beta chains from one sample in a study of blood T cell repertoires in COVID-19. The table came from immunoSEQ multiplex PCR; TCRdb's copy has only in-frame clones and leaves some out. Of about 310,000 clones detected, about 91% appear once; the ten largest clones hold just under 9%. Sequenced sample: PBMCs or T cells enriched from blood (not recorded which). These receptors came from a woman under 30 who had recovered from COVID-19. Both conserved end residues are part of each CDR3. A D gene is named only where the DNA matches it firmly. Part of the rows lack a size; the others show once, few, many or a class for expanded clones.

TGTGCCAGCAGTTTACGGGGGGCGTGGGGTGAAGCTTTCTTT | CASSLRGAWGEAFF | TRBV28 | once | - | TRBJ1-1
TGCGCCAGCAGCCAAGTAGCAGAGAGAACCTCCTACAATGAGCAGTTCTTC | CASSQVAERTSYNEQFF | TRBV4-3 | - | - | TRBJ2-1
TGTGCCAGCAGCTCTCTCAAACAGGGCTTGAACGGCTACACCTTC | CASSSLKQGLNGYTF | TRBV5-4 | few | - | TRBJ1-2
TGCGCCAGCAGCACGTATTACGTGGGAGGTCACCGGATCAATGAAAAACTGTTTTTT | CASSTYYVGGHRINEKLFF | TRBV10-1 | - | - | TRBJ1-4
TGTGCCAGCAGCTTTGGACAGGGGAGGCCCTATAATTCACCCCTCCACTTT | CASSFGQGRPYNSPLHF | TRBV13 | - | TRBD1 | TRBJ1-6
TGTGCCAGCAGCCCCCAAAACACTGAAGCTTTCTTT | CASSPQNTEAFF | TRBV7-2 | - | - | TRBJ1-1
TGTGCCAGCAGAGGGGTCTATAGCAATCAGCCCCAGCATTTT | CASRGVYSNQPQHF | TRBV27 | - | - | TRBJ1-5
TGCGCCAGCAGCCAAGGACAGGGTGGCAATGAGCAGTTCTTC | CASSQGQGGNEQFF | TRBV5-1 | - | TRBD1 | TRBJ2-1
TGTGCCAGCAGCTTAGAAGGTGGGACAGGGAACTATGGCTACACCTTC | CASSLEGGTGNYGYTF | TRBV7-9 | - | TRBD1 | TRBJ1-2
TGTGCCAGCAGCTTAGATTATCCTACGGGGGCCTACGAGCAGTACTTC | CASSLDYPTGAYEQYF | TRBV7-8 | - | - | TRBJ2-7
TGTGCCAGCAGCTTAGGTTCGGGGTGGGCTAATGAAAAACTGTTTTTT | CASSLGSGWANEKLFF | TRBV13 | few | - | TRBJ1-4
TGTGCCAGCAGCCAGATAGCGACAGGGAGTGAAAAACTGTTTTTT | CASSQIATGSEKLFF | TRBV7-2 | - | TRBD1 | TRBJ1-4
TGCAGTGCTAGTTTAGGCTGGAGCGGTGGCTACACCTTC | CSASLGWSGGYTF | TRBV20-1 | - | - | TRBJ1-2
TGCGCCAGCAGCTTCGTATCCGGGGATCAGCCCCAGCATTTT | CASSFVSGDQPQHF | TRBV5-1 | - | - | TRBJ1-5